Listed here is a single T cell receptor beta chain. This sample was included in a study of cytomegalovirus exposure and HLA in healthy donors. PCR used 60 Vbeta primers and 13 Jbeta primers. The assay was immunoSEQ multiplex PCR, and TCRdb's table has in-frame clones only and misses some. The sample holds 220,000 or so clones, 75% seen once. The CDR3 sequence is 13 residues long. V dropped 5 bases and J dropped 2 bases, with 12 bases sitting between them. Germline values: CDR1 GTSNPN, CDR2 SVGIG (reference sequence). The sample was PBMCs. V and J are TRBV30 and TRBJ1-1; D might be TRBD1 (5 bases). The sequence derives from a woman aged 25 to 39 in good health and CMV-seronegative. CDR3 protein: CAWQRQFNTEAFF. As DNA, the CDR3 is TGTGCCTGGCAGAGACAGTTCAACACTGAAGCTTTCTTT.